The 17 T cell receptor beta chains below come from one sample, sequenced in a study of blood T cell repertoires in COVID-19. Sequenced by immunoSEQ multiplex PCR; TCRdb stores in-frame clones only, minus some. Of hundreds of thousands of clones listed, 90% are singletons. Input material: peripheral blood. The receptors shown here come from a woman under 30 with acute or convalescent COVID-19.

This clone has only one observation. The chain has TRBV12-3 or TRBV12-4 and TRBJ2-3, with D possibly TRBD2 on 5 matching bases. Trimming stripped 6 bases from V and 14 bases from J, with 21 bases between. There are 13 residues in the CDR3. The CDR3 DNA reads TGTGCCAGCAGGGGAACGGACTCACACTTTTGGTATTTT. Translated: CASRGTDSHFWYF.

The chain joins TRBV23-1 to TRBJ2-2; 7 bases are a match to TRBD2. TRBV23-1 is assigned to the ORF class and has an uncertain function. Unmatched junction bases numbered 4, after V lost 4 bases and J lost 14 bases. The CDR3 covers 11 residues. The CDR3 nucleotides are TGCGCCAGCAGTCCGTCGGGAGGACTGTTTTTT. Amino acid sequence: CASSPSGGLFF.

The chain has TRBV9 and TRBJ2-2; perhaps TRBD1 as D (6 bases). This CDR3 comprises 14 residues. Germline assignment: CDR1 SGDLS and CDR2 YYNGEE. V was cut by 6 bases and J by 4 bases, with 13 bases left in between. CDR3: CASTLGGPTGELFF. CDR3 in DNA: TGTGCCAGCACCCTTGGGGGCCCCACCGGGGAGCTGTTTTTT.

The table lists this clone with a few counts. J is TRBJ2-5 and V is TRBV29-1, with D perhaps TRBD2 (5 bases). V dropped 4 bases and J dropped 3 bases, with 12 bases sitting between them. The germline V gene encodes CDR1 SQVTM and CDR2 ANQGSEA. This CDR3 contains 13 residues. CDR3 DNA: TGCAGCGTTGGAGAATTGAGGGAAGAGACCCAGTACTTC. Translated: CSVGELREETQYF.

The CDR3, as DNA: TGCGCCAGCAGCTCAAGGAGGGACGGATCCGGCGAGCAGTACTTC. It yields the protein CASSSRRDGSGEQYF. The chain uses TRBV5-1 and TRBJ2-7; possibly TRBD2 for D (6 bases). Germline CDR1 and CDR2: SGHRS and YFSETQ. The ends were cut back, 3 bases at V and 6 bases at J, with 19 bases in the middle. There are 15 residues in the CDR3.

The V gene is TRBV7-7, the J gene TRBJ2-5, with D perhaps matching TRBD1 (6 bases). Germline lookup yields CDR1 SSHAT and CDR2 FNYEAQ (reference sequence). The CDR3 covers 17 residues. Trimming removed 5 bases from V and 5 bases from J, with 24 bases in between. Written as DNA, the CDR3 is TGTGCCAGCAGCCGCTCCCGGTTGGGGGCGTTTGAGGAGACCCAGTACTTC. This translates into CASSRSRLGAFEETQYF.

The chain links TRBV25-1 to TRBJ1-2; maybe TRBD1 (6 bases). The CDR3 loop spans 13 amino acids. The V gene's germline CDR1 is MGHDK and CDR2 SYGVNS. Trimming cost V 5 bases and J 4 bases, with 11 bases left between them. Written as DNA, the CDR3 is TGTGCCAGCAGTATGGGACAAACCTATGGCTACACCTTC. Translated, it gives CASSMGQTYGYTF.

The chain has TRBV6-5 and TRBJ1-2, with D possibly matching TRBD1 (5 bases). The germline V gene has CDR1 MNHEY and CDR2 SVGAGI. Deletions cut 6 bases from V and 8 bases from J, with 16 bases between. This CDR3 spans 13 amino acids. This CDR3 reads CASSFRQMEGYTF. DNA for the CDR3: TGTGCCAGCAGCTTCCGACAGATGGAGGGCTACACCTTC.

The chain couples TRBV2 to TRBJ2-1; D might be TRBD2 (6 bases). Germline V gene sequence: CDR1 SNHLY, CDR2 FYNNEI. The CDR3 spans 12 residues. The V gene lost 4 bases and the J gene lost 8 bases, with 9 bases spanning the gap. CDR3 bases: TGTGCCAGCAGTGGGGGCGGGGATGAGCAGTTCTTC. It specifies CASSGGGDEQFF.

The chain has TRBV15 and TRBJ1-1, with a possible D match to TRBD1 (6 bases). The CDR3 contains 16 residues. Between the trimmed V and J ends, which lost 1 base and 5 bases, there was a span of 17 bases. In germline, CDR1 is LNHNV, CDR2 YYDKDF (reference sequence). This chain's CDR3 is CATSRGGQGLTTEAFF. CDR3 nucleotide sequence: TGTGCCACCAGCAGAGGAGGGCAGGGGCTGACGACTGAAGCTTTCTTT.

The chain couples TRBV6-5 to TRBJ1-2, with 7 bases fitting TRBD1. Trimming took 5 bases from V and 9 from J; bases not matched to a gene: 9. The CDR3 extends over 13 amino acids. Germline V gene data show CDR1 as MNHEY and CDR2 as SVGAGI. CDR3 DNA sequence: TGTGCCAGCAGTCCAACCGACAGGGATAGCTACACCTTC. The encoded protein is CASSPTDRDSYTF.

CDR3 coding DNA: TGTGCCAGCAGAGGACGGGAGAATCAGCCCCAGCATTTT. Translating gives CASRGRENQPQHF. The chain combines TRBV12-3 or TRBV12-4 with TRBJ1-5; D ambiguous. This CDR3 is 13 amino acids long. V was cut by 6 bases and J by 4 bases, with 10 bases left in between.

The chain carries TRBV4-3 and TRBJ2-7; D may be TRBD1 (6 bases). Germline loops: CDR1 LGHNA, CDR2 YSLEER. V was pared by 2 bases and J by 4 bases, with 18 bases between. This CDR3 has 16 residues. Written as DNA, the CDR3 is TGCGCCAGCAGCCAAATTGCGACAGGCGGTCGGTACGAGCAGTACTTC. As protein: CASSQIATGGRYEQYF.

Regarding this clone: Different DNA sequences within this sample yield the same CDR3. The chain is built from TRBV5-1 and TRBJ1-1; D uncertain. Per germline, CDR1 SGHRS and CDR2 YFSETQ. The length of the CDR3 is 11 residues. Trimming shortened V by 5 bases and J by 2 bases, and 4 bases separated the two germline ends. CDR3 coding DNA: TGCGCCAGCAGAGCAAACACTGAAGCTTTCTTT. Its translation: CASRANTEAFF.

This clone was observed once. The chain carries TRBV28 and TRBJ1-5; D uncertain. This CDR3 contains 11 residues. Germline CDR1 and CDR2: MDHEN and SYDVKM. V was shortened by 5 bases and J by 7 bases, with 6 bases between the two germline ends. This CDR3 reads CASSRGQPQHF. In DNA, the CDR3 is TGTGCCAGCAGTCGGGGACAGCCCCAGCATTTT.

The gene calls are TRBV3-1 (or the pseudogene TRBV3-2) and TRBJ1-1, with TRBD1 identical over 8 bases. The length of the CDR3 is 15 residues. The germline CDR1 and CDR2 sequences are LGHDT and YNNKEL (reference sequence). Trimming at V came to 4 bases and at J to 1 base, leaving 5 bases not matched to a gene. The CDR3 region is CASSRRDRPNTEAFF. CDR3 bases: TGTGCCAGCAGCCGTCGGGACAGGCCGAACACTGAAGCTTTCTTT.

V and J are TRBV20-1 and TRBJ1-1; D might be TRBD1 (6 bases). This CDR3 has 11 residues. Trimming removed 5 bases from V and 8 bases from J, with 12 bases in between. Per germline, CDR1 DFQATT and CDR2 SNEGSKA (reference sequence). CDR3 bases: TGCAGTGCTGCCAGGGGTGGGGAAGCTTTCTTT. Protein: CSAARGGEAFF.